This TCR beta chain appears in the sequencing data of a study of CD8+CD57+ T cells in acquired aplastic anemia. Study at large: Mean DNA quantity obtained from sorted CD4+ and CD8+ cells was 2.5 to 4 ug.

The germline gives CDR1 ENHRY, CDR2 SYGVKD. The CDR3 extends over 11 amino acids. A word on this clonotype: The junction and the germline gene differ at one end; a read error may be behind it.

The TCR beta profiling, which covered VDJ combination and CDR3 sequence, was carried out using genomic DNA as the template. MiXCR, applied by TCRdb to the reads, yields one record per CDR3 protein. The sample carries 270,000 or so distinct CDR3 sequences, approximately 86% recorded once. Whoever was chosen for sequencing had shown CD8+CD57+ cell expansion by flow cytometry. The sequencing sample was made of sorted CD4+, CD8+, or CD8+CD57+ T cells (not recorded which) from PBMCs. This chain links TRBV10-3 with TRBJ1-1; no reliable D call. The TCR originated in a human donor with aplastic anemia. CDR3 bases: TGTGCCATCCGTACGAACGCTGAAGCTTTCTTT. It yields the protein CAIRTNAEAFF.